This TCR beta chain was recovered during a study of OX40 agonist ivuxolimab in advanced cancers. Broader study findings: Both blood CD4+ and CD8+ T cells showed clonal growth by week 6 at 0.1 to 3.0 mg/kg. Partial responders treated at 0.1-3.0 mg/kg exhibited clonal expansion among the lowest measured.

This clone came up once. The antigen remains unidentified. Germline V gene sequence: CDR1 SGHRS, CDR2 YFSETQ. The trim removed 3 bases at V and 6 bases at J, leaving 9 bases unmatched. The CDR3 spans 15 residues. Only in-frame clones appear in the TCRdb table, and some are missing; sequencing was by immunoSEQ multiplex PCR. The profile shows about 79,000 clones, about 85% of them singletons. The input for sequencing was CD4+ or CD8+ T cells sorted from blood, taken in a trial of the OX40 agonist ivuxolimab. The gene calls are TRBV5-1 and TRBJ1-2, with 9 bases that match TRBD1. The sequence was collected from an adult with an advanced solid tumor such as melanoma, head and neck, liver or kidney cancer. As DNA, the CDR3 is TGCGCCAGCAGCTCTCAGCCGGGACAGGGCGATGGCTACACCTTC. Translation: CASSSQPGQGDGYTF.